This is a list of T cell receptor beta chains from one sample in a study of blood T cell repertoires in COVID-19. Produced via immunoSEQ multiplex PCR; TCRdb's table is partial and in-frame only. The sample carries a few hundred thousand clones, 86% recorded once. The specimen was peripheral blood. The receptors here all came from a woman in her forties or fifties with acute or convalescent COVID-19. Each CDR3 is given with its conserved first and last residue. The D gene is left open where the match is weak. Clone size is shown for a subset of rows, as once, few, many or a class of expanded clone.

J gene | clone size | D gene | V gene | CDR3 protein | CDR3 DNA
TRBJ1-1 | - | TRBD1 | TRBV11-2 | CASSLGQGRAFF | TGTGCCAGCAGCCTAGGACAGGGGCGGGCTTTCTTT
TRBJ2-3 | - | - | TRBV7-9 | CASSRTPAAPDTQYF | TGTGCCAGCTCCAGGACACCTGCCGCGCCAGATACGCAGTATTTT
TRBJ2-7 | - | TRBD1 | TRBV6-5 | CASSSRRTGVEQYF | TGTGCCAGCAGTTCCCGGAGGACAGGGGTCGAGCAGTACTTC
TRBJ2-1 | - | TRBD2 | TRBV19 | CASKGTSGRNEQFF | TGTGCCAGTAAGGGGACTAGCGGGAGAAATGAGCAGTTCTTC
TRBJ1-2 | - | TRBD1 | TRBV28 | CASSWGTGATNYGYTF | TGTGCCAGCAGTTGGGGGACAGGAGCAACAAACTATGGCTACACCTTC
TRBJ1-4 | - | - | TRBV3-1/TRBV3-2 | CASSPQGGNEKLFF | TGTGCCAGCAGCCCTCAGGGTGGGAATGAAAAACTGTTTTTT
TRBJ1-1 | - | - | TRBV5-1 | CASSLTSGGLEAFF | TGCGCCAGCAGCTTGACTTCCGGAGGACTTGAAGCTTTCTTT
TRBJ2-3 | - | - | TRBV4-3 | CASSQEPRATDTQYF | TGCGCCAGCAGCCAAGAACCGCGAGCCACAGATACGCAGTATTTT
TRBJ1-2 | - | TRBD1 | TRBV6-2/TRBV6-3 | CASSPWTGGRYGYTF | TGTGCCAGCAGCCCATGGACAGGGGGGCGATATGGCTACACCTTC
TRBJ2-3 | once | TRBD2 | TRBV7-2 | CASSLDSGLAGGTDTQYF | TGTGCCAGCAGCTTAGATTCAGGGCTAGCGGGGGGCACAGATACGCAGTATTTT
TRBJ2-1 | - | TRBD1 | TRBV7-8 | CASSLHRGDNEQFF | TGTGCCAGCAGCTTACACAGGGGGGACAATGAGCAGTTCTTC
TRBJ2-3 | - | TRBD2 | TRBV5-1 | CASIAGTSVVDTQYF | TGCGCCAGCATCGCGGGGACTAGCGTGGTAGATACGCAGTATTTT
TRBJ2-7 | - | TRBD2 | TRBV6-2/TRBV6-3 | CASSYAVSGSAYPPYEQYF | TGTGCCAGCAGTTACGCTGTTAGCGGGAGCGCCTACCCCCCGTACGAGCAGTACTTC
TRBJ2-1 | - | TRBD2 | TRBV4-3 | CASSRGTSGYNEQFF | TGCGCCAGCAGCCGAGGGACTAGCGGATACAATGAGCAGTTCTTC
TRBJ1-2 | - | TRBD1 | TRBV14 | CASSQDVETGYYGYTF | TGTGCCAGCAGCCAAGATGTGGAGACAGGGTACTATGGCTACACCTTC
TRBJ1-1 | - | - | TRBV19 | CASADSMNTEAFF | TGTGCCAGTGCCGACAGCATGAACACTGAAGCTTTCTTT
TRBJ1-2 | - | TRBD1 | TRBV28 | CASSPPGDRAYGYTF | TGTGCCAGCAGTCCACCCGGGGACAGGGCCTATGGCTACACCTTC
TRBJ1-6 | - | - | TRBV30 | CAARQGGQNSPLHF | TGTGCGGCGAGGCAAGGAGGTCAAAATTCACCCCTCCACTTT
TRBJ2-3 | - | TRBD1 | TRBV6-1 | CASSDPGQGRGGTDTQYF | TGTGCCAGCAGTGACCCCGGACAGGGACGCGGGGGCACAGATACGCAGTATTTT
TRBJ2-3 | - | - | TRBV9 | CASSVAHTDTQYF | TGTGCCAGCAGCGTAGCCCACACAGATACGCAGTATTTT
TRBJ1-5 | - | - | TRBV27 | CASMLWGVGNQPQHF | TGTGCCAGCATGTTGTGGGGGGTAGGGAATCAGCCCCAGCATTTT
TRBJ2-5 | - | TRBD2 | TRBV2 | CASSGTGGPQRVTQYF | TGTGCCAGCAGCGGCACGGGGGGTCCTCAGCGCGTGACCCAGTACTTC
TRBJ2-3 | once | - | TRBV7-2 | CASSFAGPTDTQYF | TGTGCCAGCAGCTTTGCGGGACCTACAGATACGCAGTATTTT
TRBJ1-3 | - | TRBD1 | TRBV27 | CASSLAGGSSGNTIYF | TGTGCCAGCAGTTTAGCAGGGGGAAGCTCTGGAAACACCATATATTTT